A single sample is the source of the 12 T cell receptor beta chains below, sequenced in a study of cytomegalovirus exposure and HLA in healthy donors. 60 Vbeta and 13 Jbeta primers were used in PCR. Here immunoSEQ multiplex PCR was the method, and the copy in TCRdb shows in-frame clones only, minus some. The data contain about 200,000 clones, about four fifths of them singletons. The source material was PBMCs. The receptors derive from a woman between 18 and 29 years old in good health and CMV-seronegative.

For the CDR3, the DNA is TGTGCCAGTAGTATACGCGGGACGGATTATGGCTACACCTTC. This codes for CASSIRGTDYGYTF. J is TRBJ1-2 and V is TRBV19, with D possibly being TRBD1 (5 bases). Trimming stripped 2 bases from V and 5 bases from J, with 12 bases between. The length of the CDR3 is 14 residues. Germline-derived CDR1 and CDR2 are LNHDA and SQIVND (reference sequence).

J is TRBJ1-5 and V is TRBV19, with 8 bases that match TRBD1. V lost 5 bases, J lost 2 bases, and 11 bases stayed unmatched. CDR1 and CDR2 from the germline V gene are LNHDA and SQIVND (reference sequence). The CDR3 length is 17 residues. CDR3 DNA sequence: TGTGCCAGTAGTGTCCGATCCCTACAGGGGGGCAATCAGCCCCAGCATTTT. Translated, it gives CASSVRSLQGGNQPQHF.

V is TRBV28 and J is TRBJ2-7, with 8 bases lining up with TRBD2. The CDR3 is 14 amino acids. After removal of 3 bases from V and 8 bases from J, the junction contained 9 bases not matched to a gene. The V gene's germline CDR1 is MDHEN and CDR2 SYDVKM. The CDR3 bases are TGTGCCAGCAGTTTTAGTAGCGGGGCTTGGAAGCAGTACTTC. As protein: CASSFSSGAWKQYF.

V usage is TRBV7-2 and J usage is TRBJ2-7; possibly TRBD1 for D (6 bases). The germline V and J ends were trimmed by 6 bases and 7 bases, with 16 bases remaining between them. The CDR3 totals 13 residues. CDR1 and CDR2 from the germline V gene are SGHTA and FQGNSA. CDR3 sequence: CASRDSGKREQYF. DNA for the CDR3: TGTGCCAGCAGGGACAGCGGCAAAAGGGAGCAGTACTTC.

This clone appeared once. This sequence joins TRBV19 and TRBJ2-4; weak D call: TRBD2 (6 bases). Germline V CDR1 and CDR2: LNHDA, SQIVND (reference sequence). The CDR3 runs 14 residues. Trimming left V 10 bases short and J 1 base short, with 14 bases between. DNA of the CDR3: TGTGCCACAAAACAGGCGGGGGCCAAAAACATTCAGTACTTC. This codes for CATKQAGAKNIQYF.

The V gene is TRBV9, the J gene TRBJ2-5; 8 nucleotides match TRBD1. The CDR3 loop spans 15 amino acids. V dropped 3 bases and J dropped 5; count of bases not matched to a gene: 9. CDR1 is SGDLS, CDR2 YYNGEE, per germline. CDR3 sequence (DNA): TGTGCCAGCAGCGACGGACAGGGCTCCGGGGAGACCCAGTACTTC. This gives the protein CASSDGQGSGETQYF.

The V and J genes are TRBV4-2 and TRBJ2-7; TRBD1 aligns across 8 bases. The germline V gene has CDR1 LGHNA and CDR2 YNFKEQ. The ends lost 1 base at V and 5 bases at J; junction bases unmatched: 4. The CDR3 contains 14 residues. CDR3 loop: CASSQVVDRDEQYF. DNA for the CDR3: TGTGCCAGCAGCCAAGTTGTGGACAGGGACGAGCAGTACTTC.

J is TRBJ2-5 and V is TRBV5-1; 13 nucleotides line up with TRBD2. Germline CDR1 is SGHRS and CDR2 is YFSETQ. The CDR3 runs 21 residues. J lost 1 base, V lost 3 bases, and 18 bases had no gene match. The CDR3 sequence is CASSWGTSGNMRHKSQETQYF. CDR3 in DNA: TGCGCCAGCAGCTGGGGGACTAGCGGGAATATGAGGCACAAAAGCCAAGAGACCCAGTACTTC.

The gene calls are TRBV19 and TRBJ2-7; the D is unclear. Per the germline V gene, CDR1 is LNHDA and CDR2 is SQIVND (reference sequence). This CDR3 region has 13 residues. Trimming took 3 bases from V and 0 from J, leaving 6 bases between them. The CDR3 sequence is CASSMESSYEQYF. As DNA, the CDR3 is TGTGCCAGTAGTATGGAGAGCTCCTACGAGCAGTACTTC.

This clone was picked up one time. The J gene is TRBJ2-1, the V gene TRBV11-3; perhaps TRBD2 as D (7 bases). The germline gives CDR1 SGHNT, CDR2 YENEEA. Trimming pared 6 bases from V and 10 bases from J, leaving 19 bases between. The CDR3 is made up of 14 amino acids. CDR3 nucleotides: TGTGCCAGCAGTTTCTTGCAGGGGAGGGGGGAGCAGTTCTTC. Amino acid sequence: CASSFLQGRGEQFF. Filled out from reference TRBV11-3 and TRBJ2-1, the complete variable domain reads EAGVVQSPRYKIIEKKQPVAFWCNPISGHNTLYWYLQNLGQGPELLIRYENEEAVDDSQLPKDRFSAERLKGVDSTLKIQPAELGDSAVYLCASSFLQGRGEQFFGPGTRLTVL.

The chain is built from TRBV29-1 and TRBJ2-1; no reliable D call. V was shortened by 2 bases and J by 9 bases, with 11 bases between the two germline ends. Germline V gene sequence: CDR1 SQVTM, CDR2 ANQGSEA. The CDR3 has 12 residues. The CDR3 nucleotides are TGCAGCGTTGAATGGTCGGGTGGTGAGCAGTTCTTC. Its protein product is CSVEWSGGEQFF.

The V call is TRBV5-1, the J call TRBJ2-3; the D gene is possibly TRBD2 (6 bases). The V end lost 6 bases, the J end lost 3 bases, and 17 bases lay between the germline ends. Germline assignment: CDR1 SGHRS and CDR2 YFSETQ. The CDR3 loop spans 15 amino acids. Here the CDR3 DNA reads TGCGCCAGCAAGTACCGGGCGGAGGGTACAGATACGCAGTATTTT. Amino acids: CASKYRAEGTDTQYF.